These 18 T cell receptor beta chains originate from one sample sequenced in a study of T cells in Graves' hyperthyroidism and ophthalmopathy. Researchers amplified the TCR beta CDR3 regions from RNA transcripts. With the HTBI primer set, the TCR CDR3 went through a first round of RT-PCR. TCRdb reanalysed the multiplex PCR reads using MiXCR and keeps one entry per CDR3 protein. The sample yields under 550,000 distinct CDR3 sequences, just under 20% seen once. The sequenced sample was blood. The source is a man between 35 and 55 years old with Graves' ophthalmopathy.

This clonotype turned up a few times. The rearrangement links TRBV28 to TRBJ2-4, with D uncertain. CDR3 size: 13 residues. The V end lost 4 bases, the J end lost 9 bases, and 13 bases lay between the germline ends. Germline V gives CDR1 MDHEN, CDR2 SYDVKM. The CDR3 loop is CASSSPGYGIQYF. The CDR3 DNA follows: TGTGCCAGCAGTTCCCCTGGGTACGGCATTCAGTACTTC.

This clonotype was detected ten times or more. The V gene is TRBV13, the J gene TRBJ2-2, with 10 bases lining up with TRBD2. The CDR3 has 16 amino acids. The germline gives CDR1 PRHDT, CDR2 FYEKMQ (reference sequence). Trimming at V came to 7 bases and at J to 1 base, leaving 6 bases not matched to a gene. The CDR3 region is CASTPGTSENTGELFF. CDR3 nucleotide sequence: TGTGCCAGCACCCCCGGGACTAGCGAGAACACCGGGGAGCTGTTTTTT.

This clonotype was seen a handful of times. This could be a read error, since a much larger clone is one nucleotide away. The chain uses TRBV18 and TRBJ1-5; 9 bases line up with TRBD1. The CDR3 contains 15 residues. CDR1 and CDR2 (germline): KGHSH, LQKENI. The CDR3 region is CASSPRGQGNQLQHF. The CDR3 DNA sequence: TGTGCCAGCTCACCTAGGGGACAGGGCAATCAGCTCCAGCATTTT.

This clonotype was observed a few times. Germline and junction disagree at one end, which may indicate a read error. This chain joins TRBV30 and TRBJ1-2, with no clear D. The CDR3 has 12 amino acids. CDR1 is GTSNPN and CDR2 is SVGIG in the germline V gene (reference sequence). CDR3 sequence reads: CAWSTANYGHTF. The CDR3 DNA sequence: TGTGCCTGGAGTACGGCTAACTATGGCCACACCTTC.

This clonotype was seen more than once but under ten times. J is TRBJ2-5 and V is TRBV15; D might be TRBD1 (6 bases). There are 16 residues in the CDR3. Germline V gene lookup returns CDR1 LNHNV and CDR2 YYDKDF (reference sequence). Trimming took 1 base from V and 5 from J, leaving 17 bases between them. Here the CDR3 DNA reads TGTGCCACCAGCAGAGCTCGGCAGGGGAAGATTGAGACCCAGTACTTC. Translated: CATSRARQGKIETQYF.

The genes are TRBV20-1 and TRBJ1-6, with TRBD1 matching 8 bases. CDR1 is DFQATT and CDR2 is SNEGSKA in the germline V gene (reference sequence). V lost 5 bases and J lost 10; bases outside the gene matches: 10. CDR3 length: 14 residues. In nucleotides, the CDR3 is TGCAGTGCTCGGGACAGGACGGGGATATCACCCCTCCACTTT. Its translation is CSARDRTGISPLHF.

This sequence joins TRBV15 and TRBJ1-4; no reliable D call. CDR3 size: 14 residues. The V gene lost 11 bases and the J gene lost 0 bases, with 13 bases spanning the gap. In germline, CDR1 is LNHNV, CDR2 YYDKDF (reference sequence). CDR3 residues: CAAGEETTNEKLFF. The DNA of the CDR3 is TGTGCCGCCGGGGAGGAAACAACTAATGAAAAACTGTTTTTT.

As to this clonotype: This may come from a read error, since a much larger clone is one base off. CDR3 sequence: CAGSLRGDREETQYF. The CDR3 bases are TGTGCCGGCAGTTTAAGGGGCGACAGGGAAGAGACCCAGTACTTC. The chain couples TRBV27 to TRBJ2-5, with 7 bases lining up with TRBD1. There are 15 residues in the CDR3. Germline V gene lookup returns CDR1 MNHEY and CDR2 SMNVEV (reference sequence).

V is TRBV12-5 and J is TRBJ1-1, with TRBD1 identical over 9 bases. The V gene end was trimmed by 0 bases and the J gene end by 2 bases; junction bases not matched to a gene: 10. The CDR3 spans 18 residues. CDR1 is LGHNT, CDR2 FRNRAP, per germline. CDR3 residues: CASGLVRRTGDPNTEAFF. CDR3 bases: TGTGCTAGTGGTTTGGTAAGGCGGACAGGGGACCCTAACACTGAAGCTTTCTTT.

The V call is TRBV28, the J call TRBJ2-3; TRBD2 matches at 13 bases. The germline V gene has CDR1 MDHEN and CDR2 SYDVKM. This CDR3 region has 18 residues. V shed 2 bases and J 4 bases; nucleotides not matched to a gene: 9. This CDR3 is CASSLPQRTSGGSDTQYF. The CDR3 DNA reads TGTGCCAGCAGTTTACCTCAAAGGACTAGCGGGGGATCAGATACGCAGTATTTT.

There are many counts of this clonotype. The chain uses TRBV5-1 and TRBJ2-7; D is ambiguous. The V end was cut by 0 bases, the J end by 5 bases, with 12 bases between. From germline, CDR1 is SGHRS and CDR2 YFSETQ. The CDR3 is 14 amino acids. The CDR3 sequence is CASSLGRSFNEQYF. The CDR3 DNA reads as TGCGCCAGCAGCTTGGGAAGGAGTTTCAACGAGCAGTACTTC.

The chain carries TRBV7-3 and TRBJ1-2; D not resolved. Trimming took off 5 bases at V and 8 bases at J, with 12 bases between the two ends. Germline V CDR1 and CDR2: SGHTA, FQGTGA. The length of the CDR3 is 12 residues. The CDR3 reads CASSQARRGYTF. CDR3 in DNA: TGTGCCAGCAGCCAAGCCCGGAGGGGCTACACCTTC.

This clonotype was counted ten times or more. J is TRBJ1-1 and V is TRBV20-1; TRBD1 matches at 8 bases. This CDR3 comprises 17 residues. Germline loops: CDR1 DFQATT, CDR2 SNEGSKA (reference sequence). Germline trimming cut 3 bases from V and 2 bases from J; bases unmatched to any gene: 14. The CDR3 region is CSAREAGGTIPNTEAFF. CDR3 DNA: TGCAGTGCTAGGGAAGCAGGGGGCACGATTCCAAACACTGAAGCTTTCTTT.

The rearrangement joins TRBV9 to TRBJ1-2; D possibly corresponds to TRBD1 (5 bases). Germline V lookup: CDR1 SGDLS, CDR2 YYNGEE. Between the trimmed V and J ends, which lost 4 bases and 4 bases, there was a span of 23 bases. This CDR3 region has 17 residues. The CDR3 region has the DNA TGTGCCAGCAGCCTTTACCAGGGCAGCGGCTCAATCTATGGCTACACCTTC. Translated, it gives CASSLYQGSGSIYGYTF. Variable domain in full (rest from reference TRBV9 and TRBJ1-2): DSGVTQTPKHLITATGQRVTLRCSPRSGDLSVYWYQQSLDQGLQFLIQYYNGEERAKGNILERFSAQQFPDLHSELNLSSLELGDSALYFCASSLYQGSGSIYGYTFGSGTRLTVV.

This clonotype occurred many times. The rearrangement uses TRBV3-1 and TRBJ2-1; 13 bases fit TRBD2. Germline V gene sequence: CDR1 LGHDT, CDR2 YNNKEL (reference sequence). The CDR3 is 16 amino acids. The V segment lost 6 bases and the J segment 10 bases; nucleotides outside the gene matches: 12. The CDR3: CASSLPGLAGLGEQFF. The CDR3 DNA is TGTGCCAGCAGTTTGCCGGGACTAGCGGGATTAGGGGAGCAGTTCTTC.

The chain has TRBV14 and TRBJ2-1, with TRBD1 identical over 7 bases. Germline CDR1 is SGHDN and CDR2 is FVKESK. The V segment lost 3 bases and the J segment 4 bases; nucleotides outside the gene matches: 9. The CDR3 runs to 16 residues. CDR3 residues: CASSQGGFRGYNEQFF. The CDR3 DNA sequence: TGTGCCAGCAGCCAGGGCGGGTTCAGGGGGTACAATGAGCAGTTCTTC.

The J gene is TRBJ2-5, the V gene TRBV6-1; D is possibly TRBD1 (6 bases). The CDR3 sequence is 16 residues long. Germline V gene sequence: CDR1 MNHNS, CDR2 SASEGT. V shed 0 bases and J shed 13 bases, with 24 bases lying between them. CDR3 DNA sequence: TGTGCCAGCAGTGAAGCGTTAACAGGGATCTGGCGAACCGCGTACTTC. This sequence encodes CASSEALTGIWRTAYF.

This clonotype has more than one count but fewer than ten. A much larger clone sits a single nucleotide away, making a read error possible. The rearrangement uses TRBV7-9 and TRBJ2-1; D is ambiguous. CDR1 is SEHNR and CDR2 is FQNEAQ in the germline V gene (reference sequence). Trimming removed 3 bases at V and 0 bases at J, with 9 bases between. The length of the CDR3 is 15 residues. Here the CDR3 reads CASSFDVSSYNEQFF. DNA for the CDR3: TGTGCCAGCAGCTTCGACGTGAGCTCCTACAATGAGCAGTTCTTC.